The rows below give T cell receptor beta chains drawn from one sample of a study of T cell repertoires in cytomegalovirus infection. These receptors have no known antigen. Using its own MiXCR run on the reads, TCRdb lists one record per CDR3 protein. The sample lists about 900,000 distinct CDR3 sequences; around 30% were seen once. The material was cultured CD8+ T cells from PBMCs, obtained from culture after CMV antigen stimulation. The receptors were gathered from a human donor in good health (CMV status not recorded). Some clones in this sample may be carry-over from other donors' samples. CDR3s include the opening cysteine and the closing phenylalanine or tryptophan. The order of the fields is V gene, clone size, D gene, J gene, CDR3 protein, CDR3 DNA. The D gene is left open where the match is weak. A row's size may be missing; if present it is once, few, many or a size class.

TRBV6-1	few	-	TRBJ1-6	CASRWDRSSYNSPLHF	TGTGCCAGCAGATGGGACCGGAGCTCCTATAATTCACCCCTCCACTTT
TRBV7-6	many	TRBD1	TRBJ1-3	CASSSPLGTGDWTGNTIYF	TGTGCCAGCAGCTCCCCACTCGGGACAGGGGACTGGACTGGAAACACCATATATTTT
TRBV7-2	few	-	TRBJ2-5	CASSSLGGAQETQYF	TGTGCCAGCAGTTCTCTAGGGGGAGCGCAGGAGACCCAGTACTTC
TRBV6-6	-	TRBD1	TRBJ2-5	CASSYSGTGLETQYF	TGTGCCAGCAGTTACTCTGGGACAGGGTTAGAGACCCAGTACTTC
TRBV19	many	-	TRBJ1-2	CASSFLRDGYTF	TGTGCCAGTAGTTTCCTCCGGGATGGCTACACCTTC
TRBV5-3	-	-	TRBJ1-6	CASSFLAGDDSPLHF	TGTGCCAGCAGCTTTCTCGCAGGGGACGATTCACCCCTCCACTTT
TRBV29-1	-	-	TRBJ1-1	CSVAPRGNTEAFF	TGCAGCGTTGCACCCAGGGGCAACACTGAAGCTTTCTTT
TRBV27	-	TRBD2	TRBJ2-2	CASGLLTSGGNTGELFF	TGTGCCAGCGGCTTGTTGACTAGCGGGGGGAACACCGGGGAGCTGTTTTTT
TRBV7-6	-	-	TRBJ1-2	CAGRQTGPYGYTF	TGTGCCGGCAGACAGACAGGTCCATATGGCTACACCTTC
TRBV19	few	-	TRBJ1-1	CASSMGTGVWAFF	TGTGCCAGTAGTATGGGGACGGGTGTGTGGGCTTTCTTT
TRBV3-1	-	-	TRBJ2-5	CASSLGDRRGGGETQYF	TGTGCCAGCAGCCTGGGGGATCGGCGGGGCGGTGGGGAGACCCAGTACTTC
TRBV27	few	-	TRBJ2-2	CASSLSWGSANTGELFF	TGTGCCAGCAGTTTATCTTGGGGCTCCGCGAACACCGGGGAGCTGTTTTTT
TRBV7-8	many	-	TRBJ1-1	CASSSQKNTEAFF	TGTGCCAGCAGCTCCCAAAAGAACACTGAAGCTTTCTTT
TRBV5-5	once	TRBD1	TRBJ2-5	CASSFDRVGETQYF	TGTGCCAGCAGCTTCGACAGGGTTGGAGAGACCCAGTACTTC
TRBV9	-	-	TRBJ1-5	CASSAGAGEGQPQHF	TGTGCCAGCAGCGCCGGTGCAGGGGAAGGTCAGCCCCAGCATTTT
TRBV7-8	many	-	TRBJ1-1	CASSFPPQGRNTEAFF	TGTGCCAGCAGCTTCCCCCCACAGGGAAGGAACACTGAAGCTTTCTTT
TRBV4-1	-	-	TRBJ1-2	CASSQVPGRNGYTF	TGCGCCAGCAGCCAAGTCCCAGGGAGGAATGGCTACACCTTC
TRBV6-6	-	-	TRBJ2-7	CASSDGGDYEQYF	TGTGCCAGCAGCGACGGTGGAGACTACGAGCAGTACTTC
TRBV27	-	-	TRBJ2-1	CANSSYNEQFF	TGTGCCAACTCCTCCTACAATGAGCAGTTCTTC
TRBV29-1	-	TRBD1	TRBJ2-1	CSVERGAGGADEQFF	TGCAGCGTTGAAAGGGGGGCAGGGGGCGCGGATGAGCAGTTCTTC
TRBV27	-	TRBD2	TRBJ2-3	CASSAGLAGGHGTQYF	TGTGCCAGCAGTGCGGGACTAGCGGGGGGCCATGGTACGCAGTATTTT
TRBV12-3/TRBV12-4	few	TRBD2	TRBJ2-2	CASTPKRGITGELFF	TGTGCCAGCACCCCCAAGCGGGGGATCACCGGGGAGCTGTTTTTT